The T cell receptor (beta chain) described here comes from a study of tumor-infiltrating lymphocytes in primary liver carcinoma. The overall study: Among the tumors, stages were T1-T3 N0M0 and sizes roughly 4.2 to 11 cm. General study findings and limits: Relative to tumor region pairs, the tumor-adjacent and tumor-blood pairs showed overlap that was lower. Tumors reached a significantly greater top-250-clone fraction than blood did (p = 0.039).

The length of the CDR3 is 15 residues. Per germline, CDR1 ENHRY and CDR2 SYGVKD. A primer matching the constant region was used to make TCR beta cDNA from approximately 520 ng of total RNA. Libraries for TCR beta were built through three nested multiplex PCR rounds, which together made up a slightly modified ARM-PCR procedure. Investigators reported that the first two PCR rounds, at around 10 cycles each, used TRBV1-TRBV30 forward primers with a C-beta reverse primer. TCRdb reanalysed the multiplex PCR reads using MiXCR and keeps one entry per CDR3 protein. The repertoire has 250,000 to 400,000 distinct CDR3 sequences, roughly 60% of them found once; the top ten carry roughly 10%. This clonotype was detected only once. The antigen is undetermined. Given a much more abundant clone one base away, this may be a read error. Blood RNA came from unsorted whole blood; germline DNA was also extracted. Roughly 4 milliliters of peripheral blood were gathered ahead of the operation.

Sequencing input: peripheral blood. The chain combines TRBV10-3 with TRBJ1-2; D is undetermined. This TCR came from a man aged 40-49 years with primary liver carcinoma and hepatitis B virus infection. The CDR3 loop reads CAISESMAANHGYTF. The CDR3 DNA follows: TGTGCCATCAGTGAGTCGATGGCAGCTAACCATGGCTACACCTTC.